This T cell receptor beta chain appears in the sequencing data of a study of OX40 agonist ivuxolimab in advanced cancers. For the study at large: Patients treated during dose escalation were battling hepatocellular carcinoma, melanoma, renal cell or head and neck cancer.

Regarding the study as a whole: More expanded clones were seen, on average, in CD8+ T cells than in CD4+. Also showing low normalized T-cell clonal expansion were some of the nonresponders.

With respect to this clone: Its specificity is not known.

Measured with immunoSEQ multiplex PCR; TCRdb has only the in-frame clones, and not every one. The table shows more than 60,000 clones, with about four fifths occurring only once. This CDR3 spans 14 amino acids. Germline V gene data show CDR1 as SGHRS and CDR2 as YFSETQ. V lost 4 bases and J lost 5, with 15 bases in between. Sequenced here: CD4+ or CD8+ T cells sorted from blood, sampled in a trial of the OX40 agonist ivuxolimab. This TCR derives from an adult with an advanced solid tumor such as melanoma, head and neck, liver or kidney cancer. V usage is TRBV5-1 and J usage is TRBJ1-1; TRBD1 is a possible D gene (5 bases). The CDR3 DNA reads as TGCGCCAGCAGCCCGGAGGGGTCGAGGACTGAAGCTTTCTTT. Translated: CASSPEGSRTEAFF.